This paragraph covers one TCR beta chain sequence. The antigen remains undetermined. This sample was taken from a study of cytomegalovirus exposure and HLA in healthy donors. The CDR3 runs 13 residues. CDR1 and CDR2 (germline): LNHNV, YYDKDF (reference sequence). V gave up 0 bases and J gave up 2 bases, with 5 bases separating them. Study-wide results and limits: Researchers counted around 150 TCR beta chains as cytomegalovirus-associated.

The assay was immunoSEQ multiplex PCR, and TCRdb's table has in-frame clones only and misses some. The sample carries 95,000 to 150,000 clones, about 87% recorded once. This chain joins TRBV15 and TRBJ2-7; D gene ambiguous. The sample comprised PBMCs. The sequence came from a woman younger than 30 in good health and CMV-seronegative. Here the CDR3 DNA reads TGTGCCACCAGCAGAGAACAGCCCTACGAGCAGTACTTC. This codes for CATSREQPYEQYF. Full variable domain (outside the CDR3, taken from reference TRBV15 and TRBJ2-7): DAMVIQNPRYQVTQFGKPVTLSCSQTLNHNVMYWYQQKSSQAPKLLFHYYDKDFNNEADTPDNFQSRRPNTSFCFLDIRSPGLGDTAMYLCATSREQPYEQYFGPGTRLTVT.